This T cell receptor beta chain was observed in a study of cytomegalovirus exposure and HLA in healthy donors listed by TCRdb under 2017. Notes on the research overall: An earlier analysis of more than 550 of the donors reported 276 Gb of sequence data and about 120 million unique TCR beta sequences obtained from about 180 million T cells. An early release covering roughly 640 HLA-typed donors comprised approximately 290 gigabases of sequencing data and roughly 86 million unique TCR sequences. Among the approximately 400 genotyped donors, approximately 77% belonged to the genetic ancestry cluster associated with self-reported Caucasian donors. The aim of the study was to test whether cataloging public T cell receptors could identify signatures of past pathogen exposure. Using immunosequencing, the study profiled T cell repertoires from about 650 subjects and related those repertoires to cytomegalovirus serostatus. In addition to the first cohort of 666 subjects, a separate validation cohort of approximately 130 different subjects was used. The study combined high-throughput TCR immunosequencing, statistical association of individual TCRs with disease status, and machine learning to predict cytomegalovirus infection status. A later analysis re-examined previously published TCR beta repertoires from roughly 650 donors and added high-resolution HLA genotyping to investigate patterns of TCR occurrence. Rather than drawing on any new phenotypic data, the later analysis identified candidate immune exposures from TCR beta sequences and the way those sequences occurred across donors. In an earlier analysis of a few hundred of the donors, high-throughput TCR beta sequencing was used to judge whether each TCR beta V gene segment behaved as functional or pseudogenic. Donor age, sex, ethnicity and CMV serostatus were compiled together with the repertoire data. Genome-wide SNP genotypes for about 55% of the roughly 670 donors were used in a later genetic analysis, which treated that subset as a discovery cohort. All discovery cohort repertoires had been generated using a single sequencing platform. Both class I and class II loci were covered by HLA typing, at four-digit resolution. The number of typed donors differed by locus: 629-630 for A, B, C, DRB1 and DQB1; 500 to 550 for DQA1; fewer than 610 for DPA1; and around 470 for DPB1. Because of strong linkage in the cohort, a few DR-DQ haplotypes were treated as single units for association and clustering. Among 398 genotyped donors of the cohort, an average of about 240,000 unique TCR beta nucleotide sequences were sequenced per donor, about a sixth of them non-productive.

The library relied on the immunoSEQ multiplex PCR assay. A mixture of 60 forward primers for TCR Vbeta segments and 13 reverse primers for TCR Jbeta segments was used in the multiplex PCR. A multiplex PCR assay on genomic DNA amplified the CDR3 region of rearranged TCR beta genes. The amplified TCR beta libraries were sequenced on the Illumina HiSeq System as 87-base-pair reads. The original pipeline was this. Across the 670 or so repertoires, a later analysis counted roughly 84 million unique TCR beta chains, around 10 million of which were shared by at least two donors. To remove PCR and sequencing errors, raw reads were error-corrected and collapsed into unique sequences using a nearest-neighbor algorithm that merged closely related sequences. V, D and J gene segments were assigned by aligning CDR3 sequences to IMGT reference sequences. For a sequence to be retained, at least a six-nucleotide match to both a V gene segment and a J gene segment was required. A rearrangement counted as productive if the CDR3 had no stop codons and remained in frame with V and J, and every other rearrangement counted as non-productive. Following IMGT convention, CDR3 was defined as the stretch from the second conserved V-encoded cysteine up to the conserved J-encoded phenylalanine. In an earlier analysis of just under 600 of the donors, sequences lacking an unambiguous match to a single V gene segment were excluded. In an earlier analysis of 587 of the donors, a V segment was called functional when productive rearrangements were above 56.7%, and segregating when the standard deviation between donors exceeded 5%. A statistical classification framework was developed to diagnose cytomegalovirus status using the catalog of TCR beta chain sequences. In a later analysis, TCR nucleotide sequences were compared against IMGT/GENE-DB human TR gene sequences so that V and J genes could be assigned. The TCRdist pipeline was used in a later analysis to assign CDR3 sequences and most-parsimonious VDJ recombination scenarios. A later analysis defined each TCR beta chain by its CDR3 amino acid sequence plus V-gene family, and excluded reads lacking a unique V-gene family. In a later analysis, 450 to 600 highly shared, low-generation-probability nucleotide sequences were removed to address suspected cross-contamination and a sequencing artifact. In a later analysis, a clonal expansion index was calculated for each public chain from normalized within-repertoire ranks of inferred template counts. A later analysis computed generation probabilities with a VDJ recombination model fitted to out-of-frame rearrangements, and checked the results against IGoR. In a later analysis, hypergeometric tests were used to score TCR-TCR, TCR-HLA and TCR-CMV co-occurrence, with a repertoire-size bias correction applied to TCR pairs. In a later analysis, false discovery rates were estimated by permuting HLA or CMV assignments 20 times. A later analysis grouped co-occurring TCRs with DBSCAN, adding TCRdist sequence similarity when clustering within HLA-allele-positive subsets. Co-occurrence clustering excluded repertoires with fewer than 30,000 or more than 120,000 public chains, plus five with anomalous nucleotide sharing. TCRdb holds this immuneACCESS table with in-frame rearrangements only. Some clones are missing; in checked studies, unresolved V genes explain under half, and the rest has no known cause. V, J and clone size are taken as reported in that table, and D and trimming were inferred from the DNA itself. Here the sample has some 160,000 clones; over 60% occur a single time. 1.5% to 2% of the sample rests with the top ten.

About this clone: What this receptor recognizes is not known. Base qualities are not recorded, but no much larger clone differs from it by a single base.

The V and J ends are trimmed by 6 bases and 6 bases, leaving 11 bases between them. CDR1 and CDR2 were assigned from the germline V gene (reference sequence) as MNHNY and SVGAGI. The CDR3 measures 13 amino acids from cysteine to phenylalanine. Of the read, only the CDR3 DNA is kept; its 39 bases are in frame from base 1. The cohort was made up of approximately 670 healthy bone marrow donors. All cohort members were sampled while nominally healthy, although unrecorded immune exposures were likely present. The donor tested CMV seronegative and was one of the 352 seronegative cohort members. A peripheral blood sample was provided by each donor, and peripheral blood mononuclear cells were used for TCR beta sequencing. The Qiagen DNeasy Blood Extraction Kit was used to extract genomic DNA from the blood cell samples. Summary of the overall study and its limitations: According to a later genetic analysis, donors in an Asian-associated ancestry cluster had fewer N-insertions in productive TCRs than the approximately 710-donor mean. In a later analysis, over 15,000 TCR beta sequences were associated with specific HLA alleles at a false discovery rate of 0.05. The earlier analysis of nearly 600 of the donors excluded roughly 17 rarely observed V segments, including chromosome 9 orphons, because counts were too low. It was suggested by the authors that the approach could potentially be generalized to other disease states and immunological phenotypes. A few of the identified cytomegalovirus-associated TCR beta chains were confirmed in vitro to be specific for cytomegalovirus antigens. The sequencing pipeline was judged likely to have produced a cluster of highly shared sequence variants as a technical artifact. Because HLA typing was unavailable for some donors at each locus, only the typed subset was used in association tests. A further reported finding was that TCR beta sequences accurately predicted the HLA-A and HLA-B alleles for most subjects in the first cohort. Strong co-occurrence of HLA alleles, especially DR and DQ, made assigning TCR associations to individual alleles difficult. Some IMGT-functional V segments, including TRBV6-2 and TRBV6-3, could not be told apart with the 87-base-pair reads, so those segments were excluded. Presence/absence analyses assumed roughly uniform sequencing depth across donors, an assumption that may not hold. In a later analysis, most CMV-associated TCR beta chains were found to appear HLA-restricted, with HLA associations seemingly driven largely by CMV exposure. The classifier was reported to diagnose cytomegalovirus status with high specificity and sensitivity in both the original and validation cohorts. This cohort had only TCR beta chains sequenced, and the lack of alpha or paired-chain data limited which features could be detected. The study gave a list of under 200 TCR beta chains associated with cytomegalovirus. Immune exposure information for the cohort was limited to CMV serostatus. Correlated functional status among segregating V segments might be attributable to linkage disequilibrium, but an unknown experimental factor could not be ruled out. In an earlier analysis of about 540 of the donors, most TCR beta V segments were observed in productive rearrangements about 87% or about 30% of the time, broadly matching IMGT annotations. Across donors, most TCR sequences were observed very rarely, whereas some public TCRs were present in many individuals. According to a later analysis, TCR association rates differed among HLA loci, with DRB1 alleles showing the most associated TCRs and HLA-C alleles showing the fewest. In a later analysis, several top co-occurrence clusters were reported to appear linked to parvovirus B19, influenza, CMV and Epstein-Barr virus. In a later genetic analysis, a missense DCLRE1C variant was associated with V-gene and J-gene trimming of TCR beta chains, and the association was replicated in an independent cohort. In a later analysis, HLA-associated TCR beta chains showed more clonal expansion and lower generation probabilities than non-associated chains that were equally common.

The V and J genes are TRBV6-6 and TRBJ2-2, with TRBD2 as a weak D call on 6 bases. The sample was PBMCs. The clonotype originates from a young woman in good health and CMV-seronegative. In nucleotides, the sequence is TGTGCCAGCAGACGGGACTCTGCCGGGGAGCTGTTTTTT. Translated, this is CASRRDSAGELFF.